The sequence of this T cell receptor (beta chain) was determined in a study of blood T cell repertoires in COVID-19. Profiling relied on immunoSEQ multiplex PCR, and the TCRdb table lists in-frame clones only, not all of them. The sample yields under 55,000 clones, about nine tenths seen once. The CDR3 spans 14 residues. Trimming cost V 4 bases and J 6 bases; bases outside gene matches: 8. Germline V gene sequence: CDR1 SGHRS, CDR2 YFSETQ. This clonotype was sampled from a woman of 80 years or more with COVID-19, enrolled during active disease. The chain has TRBV5-1 and TRBJ2-7; 9 bases agree with TRBD1. Sequences were obtained from peripheral blood. The CDR3 spells CASSLGDRVLEQYF. The CDR3 DNA is TGCGCCAGCAGCCTCGGGGACAGGGTGCTCGAGCAGTACTTC. Complete variable domain (other parts from reference TRBV5-1 and TRBJ2-7): KAGVTQTPRYLIKTRGQQVTLSCSPISGHRSVSWYQQTPGQGLQFLFEYFSETQRNKGNFPGRFSGRQFSNSRSEMNVSTLELGDSALYLCASSLGDRVLEQYFGPGTRLTVT.